Below, one T cell receptor beta chain is given with its context. A read error may explain this, as a much larger clone is one base away. This sample stems from a study of blood T cells in healthy people across ages. Using a J-beta primer mix together with a sample-barcoded 5' primer, a second PCR was run for roughly 6 to 11 cycles. TCRdb reanalysed the 5' RACE reads using MiXCR and keeps one entry per CDR3 protein. Altogether 550,000 to 800,000 distinct CDR3 sequences are present, around 32% being singletons, with the ten largest covering approximately 15%. CDR1 is SNHLY and CDR2 is FYNNEI in the germline V gene. This CDR3 has 14 amino acids. Between the trimmed V and J ends, which lost 6 bases and 2 bases, there was a span of 11 bases.

V and J are TRBV2 and TRBJ2-1; perhaps TRBD1 as D (5 bases). Sequencing was performed on blood. The TCR was taken from a woman of 80 years or more in good health. The CDR3 loop is CASREQVTYNEQFF. The DNA of the CDR3 is TGTGCCAGCAGGGAACAGGTAACCTACAATGAGCAGTTCTTC. Full variable domain (rest looked up from reference TRBV2 and TRBJ2-1): EPEVTQTPSHQVTQMGQEVILRCVPISNHLYFYWYRQILGQKVEFLVSFYNNEISEKSEIFDDQFSVERPDGSNFTLKIRSTKLEDSAMYFCASREQVTYNEQFFGPGTRLTVL.